The clone carrying this TCR beta chain was recorded a few times. The CDR3 consists of 14 residues. The V gene end was trimmed by 3 bases and the J gene end by 4 bases; junction bases not matched to a gene: 6. The germline gives CDR1 SGDLS, CDR2 YYNGEE. The source of the sample is a study of blood T cell repertoires in COVID-19. Data came from immunoSEQ multiplex PCR; TCRdb stores just in-frame clones and leaves some out. The sample contains about 190,000 clones, 70% to 90% of which appear only once. The sequencing sample was made of peripheral blood. The rearrangement joins TRBV9 to TRBJ1-2; 7 nucleotides match TRBD1. The sequence was obtained from a man aged 35-49 years with active or convalescent COVID-19. Here the CDR3 DNA reads TGTGCCAGCAGCGCGGCAAGGGGGCTCTATGGCTACACCTTC. Protein: CASSAARGLYGYTF.